This T cell receptor beta chain was observed in a study of blood T cell repertoires in COVID-19. Study summary: Whether acute or convalescent, the COVID-19 samples came from the United States, Italy and Spain. T cells, B-cell-depleted T cells, or PBMCs supplied cDNA or gDNA.

Germline CDR1 MDHEN, CDR2 SYDVKM. CDR3 length: 16 amino acids. V shed 4 bases, J shed 7 bases, and the junction held 12 bases outside the gene matches. Per the original methods: Amplified reference gene primers provided the basis for estimating nucleated cell counts. Sequencing used immunoSEQ multiplex PCR; TCRdb keeps in-frame clones, though not all of them. The V and J calls and clone size were taken over from that table, and D and trimming were inferred from the DNA. The top ten hold approximately 40% of the sample, which has over 85,000 clones, 85% seen once. This sequence was found in a man older than 75 with acute or convalescent COVID-19. The rearrangement joins TRBV28 to TRBJ2-7; TRBD2 matches at 11 bases. Sequencing input: peripheral blood. The CDR3 region has the DNA TGTGCCAGCAGTTCCTCTTATAGCGGGAGGGAACTGGAGCAGTACTTC. It encodes CASSSSYSGRELEQYF.